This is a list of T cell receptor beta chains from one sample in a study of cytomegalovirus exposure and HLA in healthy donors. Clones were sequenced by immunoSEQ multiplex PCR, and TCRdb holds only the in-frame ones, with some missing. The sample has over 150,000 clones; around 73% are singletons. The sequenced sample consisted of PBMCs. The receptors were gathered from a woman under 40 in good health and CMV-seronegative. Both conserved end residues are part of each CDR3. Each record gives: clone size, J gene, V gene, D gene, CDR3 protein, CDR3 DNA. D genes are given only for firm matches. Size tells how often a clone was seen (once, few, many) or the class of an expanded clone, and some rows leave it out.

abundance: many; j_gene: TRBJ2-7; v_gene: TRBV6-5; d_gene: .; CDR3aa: CASSNRAYEQYF; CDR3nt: TGTGCCAGCAGTAACAGGGCCTACGAGCAGTACTTC
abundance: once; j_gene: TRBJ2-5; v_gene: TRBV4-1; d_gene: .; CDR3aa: CASSRGGLEETQYF; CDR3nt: TGCGCCAGCAGCCGCGGAGGGCTTGAAGAGACCCAGTACTTC
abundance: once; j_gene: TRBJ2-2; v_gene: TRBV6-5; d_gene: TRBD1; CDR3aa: CASSYPGQGSSGELFF; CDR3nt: TGTGCCAGCAGTTATCCGGGACAGGGGTCCTCCGGGGAGCTGTTTTTT
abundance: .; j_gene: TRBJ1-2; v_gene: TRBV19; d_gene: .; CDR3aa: CASSISTGYGYTF; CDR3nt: TGTGCCAGTAGTATTAGCACGGGCTATGGCTACACCTTC
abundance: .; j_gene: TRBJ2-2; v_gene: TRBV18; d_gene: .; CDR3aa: CASFGTRGTGELFF; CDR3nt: TGTGCCAGCTTCGGGACACGAGGGACCGGGGAGCTGTTTTTT
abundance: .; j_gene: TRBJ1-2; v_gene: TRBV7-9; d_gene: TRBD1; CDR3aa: CASSLGTGNGYPF; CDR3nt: TGTGCCAGCAGCTTAGGGACAGGGAATGGCTACCCCTTC
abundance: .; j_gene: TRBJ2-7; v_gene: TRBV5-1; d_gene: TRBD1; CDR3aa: CASSSNRGSEQYF; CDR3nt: TGCGCCAGCAGCTCCAACAGGGGCAGCGAGCAGTACTTC
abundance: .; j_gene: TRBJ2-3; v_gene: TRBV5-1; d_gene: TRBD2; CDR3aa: CASSDVSGGWDTQYF; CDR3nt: TGCGCCAGCAGCGACGTTAGCGGGGGGTGGGATACGCAGTATTTT
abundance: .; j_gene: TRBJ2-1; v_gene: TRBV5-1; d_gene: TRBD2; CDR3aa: CASSLAAGGLNEQFF; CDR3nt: TGCGCCAGCAGCTTGGCAGCGGGGGGACTCAATGAGCAGTTCTTC
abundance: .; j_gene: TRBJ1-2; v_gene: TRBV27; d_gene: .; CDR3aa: CASSNQRGRSNGYTF; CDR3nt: TGTGCCAGCAGCAACCAGCGGGGGCGGTCGAACGGCTACACCTTC
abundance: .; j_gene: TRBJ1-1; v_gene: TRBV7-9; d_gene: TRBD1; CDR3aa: CASSWGRDRNTEAFF; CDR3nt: TGTGCCAGCAGCTGGGGTCGGGACAGGAACACTGAAGCTTTCTTT
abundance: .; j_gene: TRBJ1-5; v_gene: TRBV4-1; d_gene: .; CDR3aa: CASSQDRDSVNQPQHF; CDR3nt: TGCGCCAGCAGCCAAGATAGAGACAGCGTAAATCAGCCCCAGCATTTT
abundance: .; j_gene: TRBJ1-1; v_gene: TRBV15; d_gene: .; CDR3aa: CATSRNRPMNTEAFF; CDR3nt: TGTGCCACCAGCAGAAACAGGCCAATGAACACTGAAGCTTTCTTT
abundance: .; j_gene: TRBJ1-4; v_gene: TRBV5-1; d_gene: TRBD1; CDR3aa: CASSLDRGRKEKLFF; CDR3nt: TGCGCCAGCAGCTTGGACAGGGGGCGAAAGGAAAAACTGTTTTTT
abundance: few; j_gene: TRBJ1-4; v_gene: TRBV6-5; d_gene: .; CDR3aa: CASSYDGATNEKLFF; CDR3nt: TGTGCCAGCAGTTACGACGGGGCAACTAATGAAAAACTGTTTTTT
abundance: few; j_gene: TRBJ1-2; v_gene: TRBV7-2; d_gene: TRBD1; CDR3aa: CASSSGQGYGYTF; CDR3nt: TGTGCCAGCAGCTCGGGACAGGGGTACGGCTACACCTTC
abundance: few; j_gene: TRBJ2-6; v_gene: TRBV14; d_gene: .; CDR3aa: CASSQFLQPSGANVLTF; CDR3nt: TGTGCCAGCAGCCAGTTTCTACAGCCATCTGGGGCCAACGTCCTGACTTTC
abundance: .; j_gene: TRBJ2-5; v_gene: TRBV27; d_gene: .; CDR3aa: CASSLMRGQETQYF; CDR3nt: TGTGCCAGCAGTTTGATGCGGGGCCAAGAGACCCAGTACTTC
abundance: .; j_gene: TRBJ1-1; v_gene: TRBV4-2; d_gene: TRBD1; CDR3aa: CASSQDFTGGVEAFF; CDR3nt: TGTGCCAGCAGCCAAGACTTTACAGGGGGGGTGGAGGCTTTCTTT
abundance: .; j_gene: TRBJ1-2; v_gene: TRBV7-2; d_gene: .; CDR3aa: CASSLGQNYGYTF; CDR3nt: TGTGCCAGCAGCTTAGGGCAGAACTATGGCTACACCTTC
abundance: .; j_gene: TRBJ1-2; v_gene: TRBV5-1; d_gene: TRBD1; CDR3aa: CASSSGQGTNYGYTF; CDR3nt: TGCGCCAGCAGCTCCGGACAGGGGACTAACTATGGCTACACCTTC
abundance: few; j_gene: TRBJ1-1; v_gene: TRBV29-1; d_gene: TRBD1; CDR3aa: CSALRGQPEAFF; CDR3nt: TGCAGCGCCCTTAGGGGACAGCCTGAAGCTTTCTTT
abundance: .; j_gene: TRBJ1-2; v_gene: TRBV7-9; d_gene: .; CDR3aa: CASSPSGSYGYTF; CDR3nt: TGTGCCAGCAGCCCATCAGGGTCCTATGGCTACACCTTC
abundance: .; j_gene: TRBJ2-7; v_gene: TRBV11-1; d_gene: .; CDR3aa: CASSLGHSYEQYF; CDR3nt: TGTGCCAGCAGCTTAGGACATAGCTACGAGCAGTACTTC
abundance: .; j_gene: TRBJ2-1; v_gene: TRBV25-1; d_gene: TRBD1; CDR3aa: CASSVRQGAAEQFF; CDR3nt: TGTGCCAGCAGTGTTAGACAGGGGGCGGCCGAGCAGTTCTTC
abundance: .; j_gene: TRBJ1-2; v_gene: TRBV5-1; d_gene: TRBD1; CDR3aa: CASSSDDRGYGYTF; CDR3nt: TGCGCCAGCAGCTCGGACGACAGGGGCTATGGCTACACCTTC
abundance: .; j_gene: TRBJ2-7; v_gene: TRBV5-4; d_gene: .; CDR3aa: CARFGTRNYEQYF; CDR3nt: TGTGCCAGATTCGGGACTCGCAATTACGAGCAGTACTTC
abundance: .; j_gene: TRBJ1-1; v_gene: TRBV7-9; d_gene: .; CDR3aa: CASSLPSEAGGTEAFF; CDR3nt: TGTGCCAGCAGCTTACCCTCGGAAGCTGGAGGCACTGAAGCTTTCTTT
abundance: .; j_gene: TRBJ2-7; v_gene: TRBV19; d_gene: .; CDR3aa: CATSPWGEDTYEQYF; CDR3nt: TGTGCCACCTCCCCGTGGGGGGAGGACACCTACGAGCAGTACTTC
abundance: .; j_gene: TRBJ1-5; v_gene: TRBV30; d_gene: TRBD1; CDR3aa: CAWSNDRGQPQHF; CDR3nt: TGTGCCTGGAGTAACGACAGGGGCCAGCCCCAGCATTTT
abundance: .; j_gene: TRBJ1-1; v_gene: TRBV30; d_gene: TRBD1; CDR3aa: CAWRGKDRGRDEAFF; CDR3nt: TGTGCCTGGAGGGGTAAGGACAGGGGGCGAGATGAAGCTTTCTTT
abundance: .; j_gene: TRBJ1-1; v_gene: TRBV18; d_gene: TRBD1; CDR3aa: CASLRDRGTEAFF; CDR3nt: TGTGCCAGCTTACGGGACAGGGGGACTGAAGCTTTCTTT
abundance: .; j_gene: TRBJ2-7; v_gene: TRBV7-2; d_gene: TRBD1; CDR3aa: CASSLVASATGSNYEQYF; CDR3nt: TGTGCCAGCAGCTTAGTGGCTTCTGCGACAGGGTCCAACTACGAGCAGTACTTC
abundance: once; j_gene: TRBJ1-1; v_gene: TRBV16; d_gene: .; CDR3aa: CASSLAGWMNTEAFF; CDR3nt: TGTGCCAGCAGCCTGGCAGGGTGGATGAACACTGAAGCTTTCTTT
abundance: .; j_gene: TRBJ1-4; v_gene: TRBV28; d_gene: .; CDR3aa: CASRGDATNEKLFF; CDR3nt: TGTGCCAGCAGAGGGGATGCAACTAATGAAAAACTGTTTTTT
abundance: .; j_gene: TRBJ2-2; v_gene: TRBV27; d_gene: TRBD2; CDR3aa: CASSSYGLAGRNTGELFF; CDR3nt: TGTGCCAGCAGTTCCTACGGACTAGCGGGCAGGAACACCGGGGAGCTGTTTTTT
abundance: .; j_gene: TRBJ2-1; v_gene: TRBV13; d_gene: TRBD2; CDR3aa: CASSPDRTSGMADEQFF; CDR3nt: TGTGCCAGCAGCCCAGATAGGACTAGCGGGATGGCGGATGAGCAGTTCTTC
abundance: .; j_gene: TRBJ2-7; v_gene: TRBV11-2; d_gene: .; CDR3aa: CASSLGWDLNYEQYF; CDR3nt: TGTGCCAGCAGCTTAGGGTGGGACTTAAACTACGAGCAGTACTTC
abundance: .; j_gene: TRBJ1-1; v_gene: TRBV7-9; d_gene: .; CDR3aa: CSSSLSGAEAFF; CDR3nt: TGTTCCAGCAGCCTTAGTGGAGCTGAAGCTTTCTTT
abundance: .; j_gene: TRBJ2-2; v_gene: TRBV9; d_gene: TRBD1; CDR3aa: CASSSQGTGEVAGELFF; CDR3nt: TGTGCCAGCAGCTCGCAAGGGACAGGGGAAGTCGCCGGGGAGCTGTTTTTT
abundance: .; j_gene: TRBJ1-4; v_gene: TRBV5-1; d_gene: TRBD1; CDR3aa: CASSFSWDSYEKLFF; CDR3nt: TGCGCCAGCAGCTTTTCTTGGGACAGCTATGAAAAACTGTTTTTT
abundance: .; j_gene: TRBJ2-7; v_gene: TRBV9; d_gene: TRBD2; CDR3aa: CASSSGLAGGHEQYF; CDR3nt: TGTGCCAGCAGCTCGGGACTAGCGGGAGGACACGAGCAGTACTTC
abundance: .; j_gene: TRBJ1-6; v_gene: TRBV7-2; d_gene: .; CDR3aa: CASSSISSYNSPLHF; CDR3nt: TGTGCCAGCAGCTCAATTAGCTCCTATAATTCACCCCTCCACTTT
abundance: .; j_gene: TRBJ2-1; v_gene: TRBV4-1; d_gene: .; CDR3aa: CASSHRVNNEQFF; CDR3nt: TGCGCCAGCAGCCACCGGGTCAACAATGAGCAGTTCTTC
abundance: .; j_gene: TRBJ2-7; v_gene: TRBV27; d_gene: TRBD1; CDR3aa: CASRYRPGQGFYEQYF; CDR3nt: TGTGCCAGCAGATACCGACCGGGACAGGGGTTCTACGAGCAGTACTTC
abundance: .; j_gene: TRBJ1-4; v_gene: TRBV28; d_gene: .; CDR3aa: CASSLVGHATNEKLFF; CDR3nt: TGTGCCAGCAGTTTAGTGGGACATGCAACTAATGAAAAACTGTTTTTT
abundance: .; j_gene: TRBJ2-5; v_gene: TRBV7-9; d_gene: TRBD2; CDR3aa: CASSLAREQYF; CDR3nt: TGTGCCAGCAGCTTAGCGCGGGAGCAGTACTTC
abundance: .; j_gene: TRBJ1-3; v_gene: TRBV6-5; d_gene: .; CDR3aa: CASSGQGLSGNTIYF; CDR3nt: TGTGCCAGCAGCGGTCAGGGGCTATCTGGAAACACCATATATTTT
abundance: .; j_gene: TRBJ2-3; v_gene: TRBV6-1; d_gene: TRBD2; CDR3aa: CASSVSGGADTQYF; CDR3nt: TGTGCCAGCAGTGTAAGCGGGGGAGCAGATACGCAGTATTTT
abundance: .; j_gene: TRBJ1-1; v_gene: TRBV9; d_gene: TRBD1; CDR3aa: CASSVEPGGVVSAFF; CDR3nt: TGTGCCAGCAGCGTCGAGCCAGGGGGCGTTGTCAGCGCTTTCTTT
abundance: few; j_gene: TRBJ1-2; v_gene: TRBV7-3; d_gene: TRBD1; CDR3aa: CASSSTQGTGYTF; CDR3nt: TGTGCCAGCAGCTCGACACAGGGGACGGGCTACACCTTC
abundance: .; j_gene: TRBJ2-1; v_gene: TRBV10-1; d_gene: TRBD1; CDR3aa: CASSELPGQYNEQFF; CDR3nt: TGCGCCAGCAGTGAACTACCGGGACAGTACAATGAGCAGTTCTTC
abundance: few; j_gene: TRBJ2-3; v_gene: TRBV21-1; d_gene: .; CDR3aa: CASSKVPSGRAGSDTQYF; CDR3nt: TGTGCCAGCAGCAAAGTCCCTAGCGGGAGGGCCGGTTCAGATACGCAGTATTTT
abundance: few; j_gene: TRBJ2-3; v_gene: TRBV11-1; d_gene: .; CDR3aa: CASSLSGDTQYF; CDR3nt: TGTGCCAGCAGCTTATCAGGAGATACGCAGTATTTT
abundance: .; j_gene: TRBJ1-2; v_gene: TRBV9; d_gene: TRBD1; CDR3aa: CASSAMGQLGF; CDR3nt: TGTGCCAGCAGCGCCATGGGACAGCTTGGCTTC